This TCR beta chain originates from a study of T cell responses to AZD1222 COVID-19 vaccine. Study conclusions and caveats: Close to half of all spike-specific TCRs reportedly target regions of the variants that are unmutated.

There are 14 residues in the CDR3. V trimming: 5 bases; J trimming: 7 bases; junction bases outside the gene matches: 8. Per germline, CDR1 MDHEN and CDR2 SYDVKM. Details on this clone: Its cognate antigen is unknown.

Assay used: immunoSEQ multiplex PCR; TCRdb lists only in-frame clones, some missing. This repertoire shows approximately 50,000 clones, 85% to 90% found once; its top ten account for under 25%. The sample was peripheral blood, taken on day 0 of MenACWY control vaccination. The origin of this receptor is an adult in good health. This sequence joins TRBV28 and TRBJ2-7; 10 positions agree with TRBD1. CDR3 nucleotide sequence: TGTGCCAGCAGTATCGGGACAGGGGTGGGGGAGCAGTACTTC. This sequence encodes CASSIGTGVGEQYF.